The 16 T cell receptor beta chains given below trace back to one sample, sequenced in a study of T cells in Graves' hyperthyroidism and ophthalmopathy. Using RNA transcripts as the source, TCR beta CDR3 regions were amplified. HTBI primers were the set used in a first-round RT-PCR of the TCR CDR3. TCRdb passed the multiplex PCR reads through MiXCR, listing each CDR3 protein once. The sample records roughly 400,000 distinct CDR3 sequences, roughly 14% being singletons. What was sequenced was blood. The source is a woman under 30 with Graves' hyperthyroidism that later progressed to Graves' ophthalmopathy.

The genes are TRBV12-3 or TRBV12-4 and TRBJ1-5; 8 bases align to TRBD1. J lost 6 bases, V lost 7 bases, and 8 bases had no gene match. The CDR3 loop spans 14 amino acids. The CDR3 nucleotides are TGTGCCAGCACCCTTCAGGGGGCAGGTCAGCCCCAGCATTTT. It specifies CASTLQGAGQPQHF.

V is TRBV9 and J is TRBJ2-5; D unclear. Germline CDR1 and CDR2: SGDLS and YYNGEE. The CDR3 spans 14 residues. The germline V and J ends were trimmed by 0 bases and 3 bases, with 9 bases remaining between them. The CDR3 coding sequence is TGTGCCAGCAGCGTAGTATTTGGAGAAGAGACCCAGTACTTC. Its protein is CASSVVFGEETQYF.

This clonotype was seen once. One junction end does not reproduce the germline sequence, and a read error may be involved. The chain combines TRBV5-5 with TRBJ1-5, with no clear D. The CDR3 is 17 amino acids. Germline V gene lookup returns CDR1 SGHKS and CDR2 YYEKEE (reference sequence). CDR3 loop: CAGSLFETLRGNQPQHF. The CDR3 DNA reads TGTGCCGGCAGCTTGTTTGAGACACTACGCGGCAATCAGCCCCAGCATTTT.

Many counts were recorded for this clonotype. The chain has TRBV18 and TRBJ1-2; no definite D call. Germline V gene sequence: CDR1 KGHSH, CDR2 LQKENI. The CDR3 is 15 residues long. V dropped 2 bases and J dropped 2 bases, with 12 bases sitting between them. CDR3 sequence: CASSPFQSGNYGYTF. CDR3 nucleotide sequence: TGTGCCAGCTCACCATTTCAGAGCGGGAACTATGGCTACACCTTC.

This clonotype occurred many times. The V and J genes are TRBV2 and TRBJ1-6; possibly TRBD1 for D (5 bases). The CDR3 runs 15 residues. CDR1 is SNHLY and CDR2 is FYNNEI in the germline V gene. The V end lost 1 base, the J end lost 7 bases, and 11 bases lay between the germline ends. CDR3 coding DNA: TGTGCCAGCAGTGAAGATGGCCCAGGGAATTCACCCCTCCACTTT. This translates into CASSEDGPGNSPLHF.

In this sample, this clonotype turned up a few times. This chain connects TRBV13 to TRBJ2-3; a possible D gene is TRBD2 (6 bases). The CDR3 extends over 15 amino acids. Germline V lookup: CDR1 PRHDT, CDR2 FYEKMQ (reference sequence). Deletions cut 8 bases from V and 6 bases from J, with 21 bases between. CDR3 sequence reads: CASHASGFPTDTQYF. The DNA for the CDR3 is TGTGCCAGCCACGCCAGCGGGTTCCCCACCGATACGCAGTATTTT.

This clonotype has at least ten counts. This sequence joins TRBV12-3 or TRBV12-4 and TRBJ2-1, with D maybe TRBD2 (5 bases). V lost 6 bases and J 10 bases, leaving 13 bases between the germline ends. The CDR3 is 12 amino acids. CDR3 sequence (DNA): TGTGCCAGCAGCCTAGCTTCTCGGGAGCAGTTCTTC. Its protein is CASSLASREQFF.

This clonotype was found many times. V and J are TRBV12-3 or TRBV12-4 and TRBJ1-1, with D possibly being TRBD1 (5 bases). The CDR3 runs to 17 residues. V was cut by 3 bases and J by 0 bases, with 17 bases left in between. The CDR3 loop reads CASSFDRFGTLNTEAFF. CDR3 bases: TGTGCCAGCAGTTTTGATCGCTTCGGGACCCTGAACACTGAAGCTTTCTTT.

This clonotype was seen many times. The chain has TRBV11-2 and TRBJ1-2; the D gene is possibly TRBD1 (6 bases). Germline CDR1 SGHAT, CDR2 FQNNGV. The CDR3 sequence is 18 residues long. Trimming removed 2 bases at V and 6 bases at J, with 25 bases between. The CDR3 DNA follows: TGTGCCAGCAGCTTACCATACCGGACCCCAGGGAGGGGGAATGGCTACACCTTC. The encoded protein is CASSLPYRTPGRGNGYTF.

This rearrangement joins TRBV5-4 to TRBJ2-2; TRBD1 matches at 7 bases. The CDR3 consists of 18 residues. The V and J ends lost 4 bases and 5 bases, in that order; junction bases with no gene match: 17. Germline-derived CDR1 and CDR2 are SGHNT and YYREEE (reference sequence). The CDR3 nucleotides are TGTGCCAGCAGCATACATACAGGGGCCCCGCCGAGAACCGGGGAGCTGTTTTTT. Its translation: CASSIHTGAPPRTGELFF. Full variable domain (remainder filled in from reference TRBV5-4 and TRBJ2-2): ETGVTQSPTHLIKTRGQQVTLRCSSQSGHNTVSWYQQALGQGPQFIFQYYREEENGRGNFPPRFSGLQFPNYSSELNVNALELDDSALYLCASSIHTGAPPRTGELFFGEGSRLTVL.

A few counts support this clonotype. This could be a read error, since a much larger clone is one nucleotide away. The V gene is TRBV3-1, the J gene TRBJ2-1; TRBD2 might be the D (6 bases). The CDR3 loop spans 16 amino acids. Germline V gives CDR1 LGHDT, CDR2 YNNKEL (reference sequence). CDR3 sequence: CASSPRGSGLYNGQFF. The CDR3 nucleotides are TGTGCCAGCAGCCCTCGTGGCAGCGGGTTATACAATGGGCAGTTCTTC.

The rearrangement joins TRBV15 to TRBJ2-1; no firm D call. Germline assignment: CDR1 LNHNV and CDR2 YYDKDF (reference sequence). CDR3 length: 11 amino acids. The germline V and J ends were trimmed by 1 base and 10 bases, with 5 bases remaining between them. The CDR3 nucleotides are TGTGCCACCAGCAGAGCTTCGGAGCAGTTCTTC. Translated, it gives CATSRASEQFF.

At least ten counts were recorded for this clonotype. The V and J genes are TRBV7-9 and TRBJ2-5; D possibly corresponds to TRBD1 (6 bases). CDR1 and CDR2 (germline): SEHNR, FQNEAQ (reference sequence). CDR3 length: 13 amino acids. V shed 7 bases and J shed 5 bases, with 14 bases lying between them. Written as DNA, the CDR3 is TGTGCCAGCACCAAAGACAGGAGGGAGACCCAGTACTTC. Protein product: CASTKDRRETQYF.

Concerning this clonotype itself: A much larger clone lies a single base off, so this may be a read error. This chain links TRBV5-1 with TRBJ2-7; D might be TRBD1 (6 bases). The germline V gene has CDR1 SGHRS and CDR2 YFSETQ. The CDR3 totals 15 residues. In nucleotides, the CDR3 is TGCGCCAGCAGCGTCGGGACAAACCCGCGGAACGAGCGGTACTTC. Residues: CASSVGTNPRNERYF.

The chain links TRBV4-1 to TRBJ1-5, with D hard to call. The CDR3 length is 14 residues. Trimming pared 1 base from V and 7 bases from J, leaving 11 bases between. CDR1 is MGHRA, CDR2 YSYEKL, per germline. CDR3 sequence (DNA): TGCGCCAGCAGCCAAGGCGGTGATTGGCAGCCCCAGCATTTT. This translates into CASSQGGDWQPQHF.

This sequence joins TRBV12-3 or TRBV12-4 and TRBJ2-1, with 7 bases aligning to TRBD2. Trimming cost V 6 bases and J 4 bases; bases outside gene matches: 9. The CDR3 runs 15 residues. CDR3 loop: CASRPSSGPYNEQFF. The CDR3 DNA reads TGTGCCAGCAGGCCGTCTAGCGGACCATACAATGAGCAGTTCTTC.